These 22 T cell receptor beta chains came from one sample sequenced in a study of a mutant IDH1 vaccine in newly diagnosed glioma (dated by TCRdb to 2020 to 2023). These receptors have no identified antigens. The library relied on the immunoSEQ multiplex PCR assay. TCRdb provides this immuneACCESS table in a form limited to in-frame rearrangements. Some clones are lacking; in checked studies, under half of them reflect an unresolved V gene, and why the rest are absent is not known. The sample table holds more than 30,000 clones, of which 90% were seen once. Around 20% of the sample rests with the top ten. The time point label, as the study defines it: week 11, during vaccination. Each vaccine dose, consisting of 300 ug of a 20-mer mutant IDH1 peptide in Montanide, was administered subcutaneously with topical imiquimod. The sequenced sample was PBMCs, obtained from a glioma patient whose treatment included an IDH1 peptide vaccine. The source of these receptors is a man between 18 and 29 years old with glioma.

The J gene is TRBJ2-7, the V gene TRBV30; TRBD2 matches at 9 bases. This CDR3 comprises 13 residues. The germline CDR1 and CDR2 sequences are GTSNPN and SVGIG (reference sequence). The ends lost 3 bases at V and 4 bases at J; junction bases unmatched: 4. In nucleotides, the CDR3 is TGTGCCTGGAGGGCCCTAGCGGGGTACGAGCAGTACTTC. Translated, it gives CAWRALAGYEQYF. Drawing the rest from reference TRBV30 and TRBJ2-7, the complete variable domain is SQTIHQWPATLVQPVGSPLSLECTVEGTSNPNLYWYRQAAGRGLQLLFYSVGIGQISSEVPQNLSASRPQDRQFILSSKKLLLSDSGFYLCAWRALAGYEQYFGPGTRLTVT.

With respect to this clone: One end of the junction is discordant with germline, which a read error may explain. The genes are TRBV7-9 and TRBJ1-1, with TRBD1 matching 7 bases. Looked up from germline, CDR1 is SEHNR and CDR2 is FQNEAQ (reference sequence). This CDR3 comprises 13 residues. The CDR3 DNA sequence: TGTGCCAGCAGGACGACAGGGAACCCTGAAGCTTTCTTT. Protein: CASRTTGNPEAFF.

This sequence joins TRBV30 and TRBJ2-7; the match to TRBD1 covers 8 bases. The CDR3 spans 16 residues. Losses at the gene ends were 3 bases for V and 3 bases for J; bases not matched to a gene: 13. Germline V lookup: CDR1 GTSNPN, CDR2 SVGIG (reference sequence). The CDR3 loop is CAWSPGGLKAVYEQYF. CDR3 nucleotide sequence: TGTGCCTGGAGCCCAGGGGGCCTTAAAGCTGTCTACGAGCAGTACTTC.

The chain combines TRBV29-1 with TRBJ2-1; D is possibly TRBD1 (5 bases). V was cut by 3 bases and J by 2 bases, with 17 bases left in between. This CDR3 region has 16 residues. Looked up from germline, CDR1 is SQVTM and CDR2 is ANQGSEA. In nucleotides, the CDR3 is TGCAGCGTTGAGGGGCTACCCCGAAGCCCCTACAATGAGCAGTTCTTC. Its protein is CSVEGLPRSPYNEQFF.

The chain combines TRBV7-9 with TRBJ1-2; D not certain. This CDR3 is built from 12 residues. Trimming pared 3 bases from V and 2 bases from J, leaving 4 bases between. Germline CDR1 reads SEHNR; CDR2 reads FQNEAQ (reference sequence). The DNA of the CDR3 is TGTGCCAGCAGCTTTAGCAACTATGGCTACACCTTC. Translation gives CASSFSNYGYTF.

This rearrangement joins TRBV27 to TRBJ2-2; D is undetermined. The CDR3 totals 13 residues. Trimming shortened V by 4 bases and J by 2 bases, and 5 bases separated the two germline ends. CDR1 and CDR2 (germline): MNHEY, SMNVEV (reference sequence). The CDR3: CASSSFNTGELFF. In nucleotides, the CDR3 is TGTGCCAGCAGTTCCTTTAACACCGGGGAGCTGTTTTTT.

The V call is TRBV7-2, the J call TRBJ1-6; D perhaps matches TRBD1 (5 bases). This CDR3 is built from 14 residues. Trimming removed 5 bases from V and 17 bases from J, with 22 bases in between. From germline, CDR1 is SGHTA and CDR2 FQGNSA. CDR3 amino acids: CASSAKGPGPVIHF. The CDR3 DNA is TGTGCCAGCAGCGCCAAGGGTCCGGGGCCCGTAATCCACTTT.

The gene calls are TRBV29-1 and TRBJ1-1; TRBD1 matches at 7 bases. The germline V gene encodes CDR1 SQVTM and CDR2 ANQGSEA. The CDR3 is made up of 13 amino acids. V was clipped by 5 bases and J by 0 bases; unmatched bases: 3. The CDR3 bases are TGCAGCGTTCCCGGACAGGTGAACACTGAAGCTTTCTTT. This translates into CSVPGQVNTEAFF.

The rearrangement joins TRBV29-1 to TRBJ1-2; tentative D call: TRBD1 (5 bases). Looked up from germline, CDR1 is SQVTM and CDR2 is ANQGSEA. With 3 bases removed from V and 8 bases from J, the gap between germline ends came to 16 bases. The CDR3 runs to 13 residues. The CDR3 DNA is TGCAGCGTTGATGTGGTTGCAGGGAACGGCTACACCTTC. It encodes CSVDVVAGNGYTF.

The chain recombines TRBV13 with TRBJ2-1, with a possible D match to TRBD2 (5 bases). CDR1 PRHDT and CDR2 FYEKMQ come from the germline V gene (reference sequence). The length of the CDR3 is 16 residues. The V end lost 5 bases, the J end lost 0 bases, and 14 bases lay between the germline ends. CDR3 DNA sequence: TGTGCCAGCAGCCCTGTAGCGTTGAGCTCCTACAATGAGCAGTTCTTC. This encodes CASSPVALSSYNEQFF.

V and J are TRBV7-2 and TRBJ2-3; no definite D call. V dropped 3 bases and J dropped 5 bases, with 3 bases sitting between them. This CDR3 is built from 11 residues. CDR1 SGHTA and CDR2 FQGNSA come from the germline V gene. CDR3 region: CASSFKDTQYF. DNA for the CDR3: TGTGCCAGCAGCTTCAAAGATACGCAGTATTTT.

The genes are TRBV4-3 and TRBJ1-2, with a weak D call TRBD1 (5 bases). CDR3 length: 13 residues. Trimming cost V 4 bases and J 7 bases, with 13 bases left between them. The germline gives CDR1 LGHNA, CDR2 YSLEER. In nucleotides, the CDR3 is TGCGCCAGCAGCCCGAACGGGGGACTTGGCTACACCTTC. The encoded protein is CASSPNGGLGYTF.

The rearrangement uses TRBV11-2 and TRBJ2-7; 11 nucleotides agree with TRBD1. CDR3 length: 14 amino acids. Germline trimming cut 8 bases from V and 2 bases from J; bases unmatched to any gene: 5. CDR1 and CDR2 (germline): SGHAT, FQNNGV. The CDR3 loop reads CASALGQGAYEQYF. The DNA for the CDR3 is TGTGCCAGCGCCCTGGGACAGGGGGCCTACGAGCAGTACTTC.

The V call is TRBV19, the J call TRBJ2-7, with 9 bases fitting TRBD1. Germline assignment: CDR1 LNHDA and CDR2 SQIVND (reference sequence). The CDR3 extends over 14 amino acids. V lost 6 bases to trimming and J lost 2 bases; unmatched junction nucleotides: 5. In nucleotides, the CDR3 is TGTGCCAGTAGCCTAGGGACAGGGACCTACGAGCAGTACTTC. It codes for CASSLGTGTYEQYF.

This rearrangement joins TRBV5-1 to TRBJ2-6, with a possible D match to TRBD1 (5 bases). Trimming pared 5 bases from V and 1 base from J, leaving 7 bases between. CDR3 length: 14 amino acids. Germline V gene sequence: CDR1 SGHRS, CDR2 YFSETQ. This CDR3 reads CASSPGSGANVLTF. The CDR3 region has the DNA TGCGCCAGCAGTCCAGGGTCTGGGGCCAACGTCCTGACTTTC.

This clone was found once. This chain uses TRBV28 with TRBJ1-5; TRBD1 is a possible D gene (5 bases). The CDR3 runs to 16 residues. V lost 5 bases, J lost 6 bases, and 20 bases lay in between. In germline, CDR1 is MDHEN, CDR2 SYDVKM. This CDR3 reads CASSVRGPPGAQPQHF. Here the CDR3 DNA reads TGTGCCAGCAGTGTACGGGGACCACCAGGCGCTCAGCCCCAGCATTTT.

This rearrangement joins TRBV2 to TRBJ1-3, with D unclear. Trimming took off 6 bases at V and 6 bases at J, with 9 bases between the two ends. Germline CDR1 SNHLY, CDR2 FYNNEI. The CDR3 totals 12 residues. As DNA, the CDR3 is TGTGCCAGCAGCCCCAGAGCAAACACCATATATTTT. Translating it yields CASSPRANTIYF.

This chain uses TRBV6-5 with TRBJ2-1; 9 bases are a match to TRBD2. The CDR3 is made up of 15 amino acids. CDR1 MNHEY and CDR2 SVGAGI come from the germline V gene. J gave up 0 bases and V 6 bases, and 3 bases lay outside the gene matches. For the CDR3, the DNA is TGTGCCAGCAGGAGACTAGCGGACTCCTACAATGAGCAGTTCTTC. Encoded protein: CASRRLADSYNEQFF.

The chain carries TRBV5-1 and TRBJ1-2, with TRBD1 matching over 7 bases. Unmatched junction bases numbered 0, after V lost 1 base and J lost 0 bases. The CDR3 contains 14 residues. Germline V gene data show CDR1 as SGHRS and CDR2 as YFSETQ. For the CDR3, the DNA is TGCGCCAGCAGCTTGCAGGGGGCTAACTATGGCTACACCTTC. Encoded protein: CASSLQGANYGYTF.

This chain links TRBV5-1 with TRBJ2-1, with D perhaps TRBD2 (6 bases). The CDR3 sequence is 17 residues long. Deletions cut 0 bases from V and 0 bases from J, with 13 bases between. Germline V gene data show CDR1 as SGHRS and CDR2 as YFSETQ. The CDR3 loop is CASSLGVSGSSYNEQFF. Here the CDR3 DNA reads TGCGCCAGCAGCTTGGGGGTTAGCGGAAGCTCCTACAATGAGCAGTTCTTC.

This clone came up once. J is TRBJ2-3 and V is TRBV29-1; D ambiguous. Germline V lookup: CDR1 SQVTM, CDR2 ANQGSEA. V was cut by 2 bases and J by 2 bases, with 5 bases left in between. The CDR3 is made up of 12 amino acids. The CDR3 reads CSVEQNTDTQYF. The CDR3 DNA is TGCAGCGTTGAACAGAACACAGATACGCAGTATTTT.

About this clone: At one end the junction does not follow the germline gene, possibly because of a read error. The chain joins TRBV4-3 to TRBJ1-1; 10 bases map to TRBD1. CDR1 is LGHNA and CDR2 is YSLEER in the germline V gene. CDR3 size: 15 residues. The DNA for the CDR3 is TGCGCCAGCAGCGAAGACAGGGGGCACGGCACTGAAGCTTTCTTT. Translating gives CASSEDRGHGTEAFF.